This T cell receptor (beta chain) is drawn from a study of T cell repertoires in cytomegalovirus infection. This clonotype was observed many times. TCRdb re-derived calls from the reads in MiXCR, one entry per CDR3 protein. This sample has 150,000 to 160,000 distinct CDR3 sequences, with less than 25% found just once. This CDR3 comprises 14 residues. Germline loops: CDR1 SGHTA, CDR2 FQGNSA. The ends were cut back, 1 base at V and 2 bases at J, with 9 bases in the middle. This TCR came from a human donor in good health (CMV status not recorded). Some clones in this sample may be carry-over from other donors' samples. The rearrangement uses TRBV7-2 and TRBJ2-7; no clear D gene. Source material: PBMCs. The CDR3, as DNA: TGTGCCAGCAGCTTAGACGGGTTGACCTACGAGCAGTACTTC. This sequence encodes CASSLDGLTYEQYF.